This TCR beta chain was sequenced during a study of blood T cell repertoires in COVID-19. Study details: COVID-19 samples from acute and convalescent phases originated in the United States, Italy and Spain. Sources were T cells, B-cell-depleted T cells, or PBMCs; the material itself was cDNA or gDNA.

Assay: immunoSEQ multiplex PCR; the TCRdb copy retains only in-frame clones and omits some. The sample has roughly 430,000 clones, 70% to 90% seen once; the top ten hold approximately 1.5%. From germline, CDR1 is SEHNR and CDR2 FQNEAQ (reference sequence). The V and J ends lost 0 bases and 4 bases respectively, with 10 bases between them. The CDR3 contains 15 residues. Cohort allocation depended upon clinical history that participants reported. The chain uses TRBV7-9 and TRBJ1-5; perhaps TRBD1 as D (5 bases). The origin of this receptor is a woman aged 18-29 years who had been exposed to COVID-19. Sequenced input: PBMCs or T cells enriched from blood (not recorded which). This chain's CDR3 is CASSLAGGDNQPQHF. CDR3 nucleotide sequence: TGTGCCAGCAGCTTAGCTGGAGGGGATAATCAGCCCCAGCATTTT.